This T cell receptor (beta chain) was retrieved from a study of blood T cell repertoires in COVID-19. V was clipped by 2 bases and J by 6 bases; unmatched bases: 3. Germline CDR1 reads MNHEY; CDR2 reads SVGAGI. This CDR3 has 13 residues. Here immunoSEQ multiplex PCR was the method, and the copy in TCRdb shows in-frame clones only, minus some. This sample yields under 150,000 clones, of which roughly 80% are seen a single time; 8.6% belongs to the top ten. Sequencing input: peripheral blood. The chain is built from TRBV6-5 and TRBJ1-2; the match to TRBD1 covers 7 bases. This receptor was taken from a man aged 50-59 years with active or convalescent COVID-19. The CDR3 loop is CASSYDRANGYTF. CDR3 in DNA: TGTGCCAGCAGTTACGACAGGGCTAATGGCTACACCTTC.